This T cell receptor beta chain derives from a study of monozygotic twins with inflammatory bowel disease. Points on this clonotype: The target antigen is unknown.

It was 3,000 to 4,000 ng of total RNA that each TCR library used. Amplification used two nested PCRs: around 17 cycles, then 9 cycles, on TCRalpha/TCRbeta cDNA. TCRdb processed the 5' RACE reads again and assigns one entry to each CDR3 protein, with no DNA. Here the sample table reports some 450,000 distinct CDR3 sequences. The CDR3 runs 14 residues. Germline V gene data show CDR1 as SNHLY and CDR2 as FYNNEI. Study outcomes and limitations: Researchers report that IBD patients shared fewer clonotypes with others than healthy twins, especially amid disease activity. Inverse Simpson values showed less TCRbeta diversity in IBD patients than in their healthy co-twins.

This sequence joins TRBV2 and TRBJ2-4. Sequencing was carried out using blood. The TCR was taken from a human donor with ulcerative colitis or Crohn's disease, or a healthy co-twin of an affected twin (not recorded which). CDR3 amino acids: CASSEAQILGFQYF.